The source of this T cell receptor beta chain is a study of cytotoxic CD8 clonotypes in ibrutinib-treated CLL. Repertoires were generated with immunoSEQ multiplex PCR, while TCRdb's copy carries only in-frame clones and drops some. Of 76,000 or so clones in the sample, roughly 80% were seen once. The CDR3 contains 16 residues. Germline V gives CDR1 MDHEN, CDR2 SYDVKM. The V and J ends lost 6 bases and 5 bases respectively, with 23 bases between them. This clonotype originated in a human donor with chronic lymphocytic leukemia. The sample here was PBMCs, taken after 24 months of ibrutinib treatment. The V and J genes are TRBV28 and TRBJ2-7, with D possibly matching TRBD2 (7 bases). This CDR3 reads CASRGGGWRELNEQYF. The CDR3 DNA is TGTGCCAGCAGAGGGGGGGGCTGGCGGGAGTTAAACGAGCAGTACTTC.